These 19 T cell receptor beta chains originate from one sample sequenced in a study of CD4 T cells in relation to SARS-CoV-2 and coronaviruses. TCRdb's table, derived via immunoSEQ multiplex PCR, lists solely in-frame clones and lacks some. Counted here are some 40,000 clones, 70% to 90% occurring once; the ten biggest clones make up over 3%. Sequences were obtained from memory CD4+ T cells from PBMCs. Every receptor here comes from an adult with COVID-19.

The chain joins TRBV19 to TRBJ2-5; D not certain. Germline V lookup: CDR1 LNHDA, CDR2 SQIVND (reference sequence). CDR3 length equals 15 residues. The V end lost 4 bases, the J end lost 1 base, and 13 bases lay between the germline ends. CDR3 loop: CASSNPLGPQETQYF. DNA for the CDR3: TGTGCCAGTAGTAACCCCCTAGGACCCCAAGAGACCCAGTACTTC.

This clone was picked up one time. This chain joins TRBV19 and TRBJ1-5, with TRBD1 as a possible D gene (5 bases). Trimming cost V 5 bases and J 5 bases, with 16 bases left between them. Germline CDR1 and CDR2: LNHDA and SQIVND (reference sequence). The CDR3 is 15 amino acids. CDR3 DNA sequence: TGTGCCAGTAGTCCCGGACATGTGGGCGATCAGCCCCAGCATTTT. It translates to CASSPGHVGDQPQHF.

The chain recombines TRBV6-5 with TRBJ1-4; D not resolved. The CDR3 is 14 residues long. Trimming cost V 8 bases and J 2 bases, with 12 bases left between them. From germline, CDR1 is MNHEY and CDR2 SVGAGI. CDR3 residues: CASRGGYTNEKLFF. For the CDR3, the DNA is TGTGCCAGCCGGGGAGGGTATACTAATGAAAAACTGTTTTTT.

Only a few counts were recorded for this clone. This chain links TRBV30 with TRBJ1-2; TRBD1 might be the D (6 bases). Germline V gene lookup returns CDR1 GTSNPN and CDR2 SVGIG (reference sequence). The V end was cut by 5 bases, the J end by 8 bases, with 18 bases between. The CDR3 sequence is 13 residues long. The CDR3 coding sequence is TGTGCCTGGGTACAGGGTCGGGAGGGCGGCTACACCTTC. As protein: CAWVQGREGGYTF.

The chain uses TRBV25-1 and TRBJ2-7, with 10 bases that match TRBD1. The germline CDR1 and CDR2 sequences are MGHDK and SYGVNS. V trimming: 6 bases; J trimming: 2 bases; junction bases outside the gene matches: 7. The CDR3 extends over 15 amino acids. The CDR3 is CASSPGTGDPYEQYF. Here the CDR3 DNA reads TGTGCCAGCAGCCCCGGGACAGGGGACCCCTACGAGCAGTACTTC.

V usage is TRBV2 and J usage is TRBJ2-7; 12 bases agree with TRBD2. With V trimmed by 0 bases and J by 6 bases, 3 bases remained unmatched. The CDR3 has 15 residues. CDR1 is SNHLY and CDR2 is FYNNEI in the germline V gene. In nucleotides, the CDR3 is TGTGCCAGCAGTGAAGCGACTAGCGGGAGAGGCGAGCAGTACTTC. Translated: CASSEATSGRGEQYF.

This clone has a handful of counts. V is TRBV9 and J is TRBJ2-6; D is unresolved. The CDR3 spans 16 residues. V lost 0 bases to trimming and J lost 2 bases, with 9 bases between them. CDR1 is SGDLS and CDR2 is YYNGEE in the germline V gene. The CDR3 spells CASSVGSRAGANVLTF. The CDR3 nucleotides are TGTGCCAGCAGCGTAGGTTCCCGGGCTGGGGCCAACGTCCTGACTTTC.

This clone was seen only a few times. The chain links TRBV7-9 to TRBJ2-2; 12 nucleotides align to TRBD2. This CDR3 contains 18 residues. Germline lookup yields CDR1 SEHNR and CDR2 FQNEAQ (reference sequence). V shed 3 bases and J 4 bases; nucleotides not matched to a gene: 9. CDR3 in amino acids: CASSFGTSGFGVTGELFF. CDR3 bases: TGTGCCAGCAGCTTTGGGACTAGCGGGTTCGGAGTCACCGGGGAGCTGTTTTTT.

DNA of the CDR3: TGTGCCAGTAGTGTGAGCGGGAGGGCAGATACGCAGTATTTT. Its protein is CASSVSGRADTQYF. The chain combines TRBV19 with TRBJ2-3; 10 bases map to TRBD2. Germline CDR1 reads LNHDA; CDR2 reads SQIVND (reference sequence). Germline trimming cut 5 bases from V and 4 bases from J; bases unmatched to any gene: 3. The CDR3 covers 14 residues.

The chain recombines TRBV29-1 with TRBJ2-3; 8 nucleotides match TRBD2. After removal of 7 bases from V and 1 base from J, the junction contained 1 base not matched to a gene. CDR1 and CDR2 (germline): SQVTM, ANQGSEA. CDR3 size: 12 residues. The CDR3 coding sequence is TGCAGCGCGACTAGCGGCACAGATACGCAGTATTTT. Translating it yields CSATSGTDTQYF.

DNA for the CDR3: TGCGCCAGCAGCCAAGAGCGGACAGGGGGACCCTACGAGCAGTACTTC. This encodes CASSQERTGGPYEQYF. The chain employs TRBV4-1 and TRBJ2-7, with TRBD1 identical over 10 bases. With 0 bases clipped from V and 2 bases from J, the junction kept 4 bases outside the gene matches. CDR1 and CDR2 from the germline V gene are MGHRA and YSYEKL. CDR3 length: 16 residues.

The rearrangement uses TRBV7-6 and TRBJ2-3; D is undetermined. Germline V CDR1 and CDR2: SGHVS, FNYEAQ. V dropped 5 bases and J dropped 0 bases, with 15 bases sitting between them. CDR3 length: 16 amino acids. In DNA, the CDR3 is TGTGCCAGCAGCCCCGACCGGGCCCCCAGCACAGATACGCAGTATTTT. Translated, it gives CASSPDRAPSTDTQYF. The full variable domain, in which reference TRBV7-6 and TRBJ2-3 provide the parts outside the CDR3, is GAGVSQSPRYKVTKRGQDVALRCDPISGHVSLYWYRQALGQGPEFLTYFNYEAQQDKSGLPNDRFSAERPEGSISTLTIQRTEQRDSAMYRCASSPDRAPSTDTQYFGPGTRLTVL.

The chain joins TRBV9 to TRBJ2-2; 9 positions match TRBD1. Germline V gene data show CDR1 as SGDLS and CDR2 as YYNGEE. With 0 bases clipped from V and 6 bases from J, the junction kept 6 bases outside the gene matches. This CDR3 contains 16 residues. Written as DNA, the CDR3 is TGTGCCAGCAGCGTAGGACAGGGGGGGGCCGCCGGGGAGCTGTTTTTT. As protein: CASSVGQGGAAGELFF.

The chain recombines TRBV2 with TRBJ2-1; D remains unclear. Germline loops: CDR1 SNHLY, CDR2 FYNNEI. Trimming pared 7 bases from V and 3 bases from J, leaving 10 bases between. The CDR3 spans 13 residues. Here the CDR3 DNA reads TGTGCCAGCACGGTGGCAGGCTACAATGAGCAGTTCTTC. Protein: CASTVAGYNEQFF.

This chain connects TRBV6-5 to TRBJ2-7; 12 bases map to TRBD2. The CDR3 runs 15 residues. J gave up 6 bases and V 0 bases, and 3 bases lay outside the gene matches. Germline V gene data show CDR1 as MNHEY and CDR2 as SVGAGI. CDR3 nucleotide sequence: TGTGCCAGCAGTTACTCTGGACTAGCGGGATTCGAGCAGTACTTC. This translates into CASSYSGLAGFEQYF.

V usage is TRBV7-2 and J usage is TRBJ2-6; TRBD2 might be the D (5 bases). The CDR3 has 16 residues. Germline CDR1 SGHTA, CDR2 FQGNSA. V lost 7 bases and J lost 0, with 13 bases in between. CDR3 in amino acids: CASTPSLLSGANVLTF. The CDR3, as DNA: TGTGCCAGCACCCCTAGCCTACTCTCTGGGGCCAACGTCCTGACTTTC.

V and J are TRBV27 and TRBJ1-1; 11 bases agree with TRBD1. Trimming took 4 bases from V and 10 from J; bases not matched to a gene: 5. The CDR3 runs to 13 residues. Looked up from germline, CDR1 is MNHEY and CDR2 is SMNVEV (reference sequence). The CDR3: CASSSSGTGGAFF. The CDR3 DNA reads TGTGCCAGCAGTTCCTCCGGGACAGGGGGAGCTTTCTTT.

The chain employs TRBV5-1 and TRBJ1-6; D not certain. Trimming took off 0 bases at V and 14 bases at J, with 9 bases between the two ends. This CDR3 contains 12 residues. The germline gives CDR1 SGHRS, CDR2 YFSETQ. CDR3 in amino acids: CASSLEGSTLHF. The CDR3, as DNA: TGCGCCAGCAGCTTGGAGGGATCGACCCTCCACTTT.

The gene calls are TRBV11-2 and TRBJ1-2; D unclear. The CDR3 sequence is 14 residues long. Trimming removed 5 bases at V and 4 bases at J, with 14 bases between. CDR1 is SGHAT and CDR2 is FQNNGV in the germline V gene. The CDR3 DNA is TGTGCCAGCAGCCCCGAGGGATCCCTCTATGGCTACACCTTC. This codes for CASSPEGSLYGYTF. Together with reference TRBV11-2 and TRBJ1-2, the CDR3 gives the full variable domain: EAGVAQSPRYKIIEKRQSVAFWCNPISGHATLYWYQQILGQGPKLLIQFQNNGVVDDSQLPKDRFSAERLKGVDSTLKIQPAKLEDSAVYLCASSPEGSLYGYTFGSGTRLTVV.